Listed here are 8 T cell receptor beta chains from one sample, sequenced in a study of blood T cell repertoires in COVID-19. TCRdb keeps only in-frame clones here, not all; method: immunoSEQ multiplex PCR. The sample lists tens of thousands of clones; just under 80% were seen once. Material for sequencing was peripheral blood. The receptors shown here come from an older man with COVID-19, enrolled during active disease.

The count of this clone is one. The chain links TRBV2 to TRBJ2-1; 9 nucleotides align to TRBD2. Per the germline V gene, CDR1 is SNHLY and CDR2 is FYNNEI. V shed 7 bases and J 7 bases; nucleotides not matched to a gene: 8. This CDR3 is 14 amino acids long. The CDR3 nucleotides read TGTGCCAGCAAGGAGCGGGAGGAGTCAAATGAGCAGTTCTTC. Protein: CASKEREESNEQFF.

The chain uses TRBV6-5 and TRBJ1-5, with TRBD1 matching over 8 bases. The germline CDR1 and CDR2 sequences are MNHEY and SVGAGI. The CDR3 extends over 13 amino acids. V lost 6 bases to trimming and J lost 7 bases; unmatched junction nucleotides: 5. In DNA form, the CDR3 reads TGTGCCAGCAGGGGACAGGTTTACCAGCCCCAGCATTTT. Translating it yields CASRGQVYQPQHF.

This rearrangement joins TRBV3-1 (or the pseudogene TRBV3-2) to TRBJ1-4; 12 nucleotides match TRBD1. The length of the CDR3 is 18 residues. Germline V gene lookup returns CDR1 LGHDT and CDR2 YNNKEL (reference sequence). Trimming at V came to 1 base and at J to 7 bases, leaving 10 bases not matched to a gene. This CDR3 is CASSQVPGQGAEVEKLFF. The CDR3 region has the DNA TGTGCCAGCAGCCAAGTCCCGGGACAGGGGGCGGAGGTTGAAAAACTGTTTTTT.

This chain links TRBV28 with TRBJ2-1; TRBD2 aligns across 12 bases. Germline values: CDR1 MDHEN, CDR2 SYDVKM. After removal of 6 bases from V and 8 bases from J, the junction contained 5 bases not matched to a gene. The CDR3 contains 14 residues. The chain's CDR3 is CASSLTSGSDEQFF. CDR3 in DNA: TGTGCCAGCAGCCTGACTAGCGGGAGCGATGAGCAGTTCTTC.

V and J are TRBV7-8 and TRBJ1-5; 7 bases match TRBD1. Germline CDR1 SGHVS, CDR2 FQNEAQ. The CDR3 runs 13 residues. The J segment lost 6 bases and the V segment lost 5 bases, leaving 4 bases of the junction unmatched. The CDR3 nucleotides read TGTGCCAGCAGCACAGGGGTTTCTCAGCCCCAGCATTTT. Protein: CASSTGVSQPQHF. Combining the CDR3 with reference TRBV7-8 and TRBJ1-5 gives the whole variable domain GAGVSQSPRYKVAKRGQDVALRCDPISGHVSLFWYQQALGQGPEFLTYFQNEAQLDKSGLPSDRFFAERPEGSVSTLKIQRTQQEDSAVYLCASSTGVSQPQHFGDGTRLSIL.

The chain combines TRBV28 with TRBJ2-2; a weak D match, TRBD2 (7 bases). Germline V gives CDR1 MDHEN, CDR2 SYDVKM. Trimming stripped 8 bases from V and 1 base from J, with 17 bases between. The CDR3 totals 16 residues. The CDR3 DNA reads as TGTGCCAGCTCCATATGGGGGGGGCTGAACACCGGGGAGCTGTTTTTT. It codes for CASSIWGGLNTGELFF.

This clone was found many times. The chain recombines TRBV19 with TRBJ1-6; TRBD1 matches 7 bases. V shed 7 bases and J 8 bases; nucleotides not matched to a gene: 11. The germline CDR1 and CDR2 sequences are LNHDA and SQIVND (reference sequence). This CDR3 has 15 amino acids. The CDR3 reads CASTFSTGWDSPLHF. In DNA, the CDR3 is TGTGCCAGTACCTTCTCGACAGGGTGGGATTCACCCCTCCACTTT.

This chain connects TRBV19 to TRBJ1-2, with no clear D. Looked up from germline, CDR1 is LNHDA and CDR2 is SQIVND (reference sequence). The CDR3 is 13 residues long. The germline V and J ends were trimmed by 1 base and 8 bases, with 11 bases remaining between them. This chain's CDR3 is CASSIAEGDGYTF. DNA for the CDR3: TGTGCCAGTAGTATAGCTGAGGGAGACGGCTACACCTTC.